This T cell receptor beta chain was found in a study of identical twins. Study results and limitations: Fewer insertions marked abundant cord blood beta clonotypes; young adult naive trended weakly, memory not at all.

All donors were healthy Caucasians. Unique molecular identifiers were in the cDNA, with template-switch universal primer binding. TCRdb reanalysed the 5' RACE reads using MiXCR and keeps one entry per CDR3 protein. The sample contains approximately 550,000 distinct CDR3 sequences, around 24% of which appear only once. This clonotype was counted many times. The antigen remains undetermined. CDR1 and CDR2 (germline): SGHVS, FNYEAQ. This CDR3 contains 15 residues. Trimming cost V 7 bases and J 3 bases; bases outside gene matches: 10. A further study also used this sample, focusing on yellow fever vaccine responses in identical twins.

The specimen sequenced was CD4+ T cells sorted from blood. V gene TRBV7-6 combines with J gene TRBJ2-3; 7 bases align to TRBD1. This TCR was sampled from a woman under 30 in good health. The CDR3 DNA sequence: TGTGCCAGCACCCCAGGGGGTCAGCTTACAGATACGCAGTATTTT. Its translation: CASTPGGQLTDTQYF. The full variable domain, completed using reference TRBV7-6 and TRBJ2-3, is GAGVSQSPRYKVTKRGQDVALRCDPISGHVSLYWYRQALGQGPEFLTYFNYEAQQDKSGLPNDRFSAERPEGSISTLTIQRTEQRDSAMYRCASTPGGQLTDTQYFGPGTRLTVL.